This paragraph reports one T cell receptor (beta chain). This clone was seen just once. There is no known antigen for this receptor. Compared with germline, one end of the junction differs, possibly owing to a read error. These data belong to a study of blood T cell repertoires in COVID-19 (dated by TCRdb to about 2020). With respect to the entire study: Samples from collaborators originated in the United States, Italy and Spain and spanned both the acute and convalescent phases of COVID-19. The material from the prospective study consisted of cDNA or gDNA derived from T cells, B-cell-depleted T cells, or PBMCs. Deeply sampled blood TCRbeta repertoires from subjects exposed to, actively infected with, or recovered from COVID-19 were included in the dataset. The repertoires were released in a freely available public database intended as a resource for research on the immune response to SARS-CoV-2. The samples were drawn from the first 160 participants of the ongoing ImmuneRACE study and from more than 1,000 subjects provided by 6 global collaborators. A de-identified subject ID, COVID-19 status, age in years and sex were almost always included in the sample metadata. Where available, HLA class I and class II types were obtained from metadata supplied by the sample provider rather than from assay-based typing. What the authors observed across the whole study: Clinical and demographic metadata were provided uncurated, with the amount varying by source and participant.

The immunoSEQ Assay, a bias-controlled multiplex PCR, was used to amplify TCRbeta CDR3 regions from genomic DNA. Per the source publication's procedure: Within the assay, amplification of reference gene primers was used to estimate how many nucleated cells each sample contained. To quantify the absolute abundance of each unique TCRbeta CDR3 rearrangement, sequence reads were collapsed and filtered. For each sample, productive Simpson clonality was calculated as the square root of Simpson's diversity index over productive rearrangements. Drawn from immuneACCESS, this table holds only the in-frame rearrangements with V and J called that TCRdb kept. Clones are partly lost; checked studies trace under half to an unresolved V gene and leave the rest unexplained. The D gene and trimming were derived from the DNA, and the V and J assignments and clone size from that table. The sample data list roughly 300,000 clones, and approximately 90% of these were observed just once. The ten largest clones take up about 4% of the sample.

CDR1 and CDR2, per the germline V gene (reference sequence), are SSHAT and FNYEAQ. The CDR3 goes from the cysteine to the phenylalanine over 14 residues. Only CDR3 DNA is held: 42 bases, read in frame from base 1. Enrolling through a virtual design, the prospective study's participants ranged in age from roughly 18 to 95 years and lived across 20 to 25 United States geographic areas. In the prospective study, cohorts were assigned on the basis of participant-reported clinical history obtained from a screening survey and a study questionnaire. Recovered participants in ImmuneRACE Cohort 3 were defined by two consecutive negative NP/OP PCR tests, clearance by a healthcare professional, or resolution of symptoms. Mobile phlebotomists in the prospective study collected whole blood, serum and a nasopharyngeal or oropharyngeal swab from every participant. Additional blood draws and questionnaires over an approximately 2-month period could optionally be provided by prospective study participants. Prospective study blood samples were shipped either frozen or at room temperature before DNA extraction.

Sequenced material: PBMCs or T cells enriched from blood (not recorded which). The chain is assembled from TRBV7-7 and TRBJ2-3; a confident D gene designation cannot be given. The receptor was isolated from a man aged 30 to 39 who had recovered from COVID-19. CDR3 protein: CASSLNIAADTQYF. The nucleotide sequence is TGTGCTAGCAGCTTAAACATAGCCGCAGATACGCAGTATTTT.